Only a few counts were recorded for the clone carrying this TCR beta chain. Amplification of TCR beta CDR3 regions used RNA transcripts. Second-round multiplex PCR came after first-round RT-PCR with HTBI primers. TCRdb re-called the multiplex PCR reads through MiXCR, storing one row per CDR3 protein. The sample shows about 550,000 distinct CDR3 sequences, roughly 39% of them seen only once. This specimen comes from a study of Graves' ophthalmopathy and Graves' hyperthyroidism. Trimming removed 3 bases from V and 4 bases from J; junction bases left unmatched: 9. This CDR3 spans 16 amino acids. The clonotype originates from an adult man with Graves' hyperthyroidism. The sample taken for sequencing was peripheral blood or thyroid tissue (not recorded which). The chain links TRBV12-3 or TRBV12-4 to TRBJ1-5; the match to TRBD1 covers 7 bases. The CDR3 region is CASSLGRGFLNQPQHF. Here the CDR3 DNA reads TGTGCCAGCAGTTTGGGCAGGGGGTTCTTAAATCAGCCCCAGCATTTT.